Sequencing of this TCR beta chain was carried out in a study of T cells after posttransplantation cyclophosphamide. General study results and limits: Later post-transplant blood repertoires were often dominated by donor CD8+ memory clones. Recipient CMV seropositivity and CMV reactivation strongly tracked TRB clonality. TRB overlap between skin or GI tissue T cells and blood was limited.

Libraries were prepared by immunoSEQ multiplex PCR; TCRdb keeps only in-frame clonotypes and omits some of them. The repertoire holds some 11,000 clones, with around 2% as singletons. As regards this clone: Its cognate antigen is unknown.

This CDR3 spans 14 amino acids. Germline loops: CDR1 KGHSH, CDR2 LQKENI. The junction had 5 bases not matched to a gene; V was cut back by 3 bases and J by 5 bases. A marrow graft followed busulfan-fludarabine conditioning, with cyclophosphamide on days +3 and +4. Material: PBMCs, obtained after allogeneic stem cell transplant with posttransplant cyclophosphamide. This clonotype was sampled from a male patient in his thirties who received an allogeneic stem cell transplant from a related donor, was CMV-positive, and had no GVHD. A share of the T cells may be of graft donor origin. The chain uses TRBV18 and TRBJ2-7; 9 nucleotides align to TRBD1. CDR3 in amino acids: CASSPGTGIHEQYF. The CDR3 DNA reads TGTGCCAGCTCACCCGGGACAGGGATCCACGAGCAGTACTTC.